This T cell receptor beta chain was sequenced in a study of breast tumors, draining lymph nodes, adjacent tissues. Study-level findings and limits: Luminal-like breast cancer showed significantly higher tumor–nontumor repertoire similarity than basal-like.

This clonotype came up many times. Its cognate antigen is unknown. Axillary draining lymph nodes of breast cancer patients supplied the node samples. TCRdb analysed the multiplex PCR reads with MiXCR anew, one entry per CDR3 protein. The table lists 200,000 to 300,000 distinct CDR3 sequences, roughly 31% of them singletons. This CDR3 region has 14 residues. Germline CDR1 and CDR2: SGHNT and YENEEA. Trimming removed 2 bases at V and 3 bases at J, with 10 bases between. The sequence derives from a female donor with breast cancer. Some clones in this sample may be carry-over from other donors' samples. Sequencing was done on a sample of axillary lymph node tissue. The chain joins TRBV11-3 to TRBJ1-2; unclear D gene. Here the CDR3 reads CASSLRAGYYGYTF. The DNA for the CDR3 is TGTGCCAGCAGCTTAAGAGCAGGCTACTATGGCTACACCTTC.